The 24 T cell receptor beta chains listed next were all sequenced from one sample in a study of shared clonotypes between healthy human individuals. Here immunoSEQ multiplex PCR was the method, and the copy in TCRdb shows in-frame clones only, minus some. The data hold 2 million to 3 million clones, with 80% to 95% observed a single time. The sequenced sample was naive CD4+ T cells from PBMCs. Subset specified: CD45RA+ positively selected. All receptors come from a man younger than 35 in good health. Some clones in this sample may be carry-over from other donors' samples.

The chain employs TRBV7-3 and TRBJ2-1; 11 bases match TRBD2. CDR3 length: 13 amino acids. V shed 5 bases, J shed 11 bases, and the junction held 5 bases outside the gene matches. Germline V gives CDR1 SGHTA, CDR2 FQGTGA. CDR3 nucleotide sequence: TGTGCCAGCAGCCAGGGGACTAGCGGAAAGCAGTTCTTC. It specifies CASSQGTSGKQFF.

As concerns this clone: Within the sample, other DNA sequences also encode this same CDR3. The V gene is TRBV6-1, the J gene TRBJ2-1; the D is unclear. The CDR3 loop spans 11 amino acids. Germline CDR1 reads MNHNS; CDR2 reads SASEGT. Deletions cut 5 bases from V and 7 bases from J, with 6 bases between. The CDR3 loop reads CASSLFNEQFF. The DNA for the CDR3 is TGTGCCAGCAGTTTGTTTAATGAGCAGTTCTTC.

In nucleotides, the CDR3 is TGCAGTGCCAATAGTCGAAATACGCAGTATTTT. Protein product: CSANSRNTQYF. The V gene is TRBV20-1, the J gene TRBJ2-3; D gene unclear. The CDR3 covers 11 residues. In germline, CDR1 is DFQATT, CDR2 SNEGSKA (reference sequence). Trimming shortened V by 6 bases and J by 7 bases, and 11 bases separated the two germline ends.

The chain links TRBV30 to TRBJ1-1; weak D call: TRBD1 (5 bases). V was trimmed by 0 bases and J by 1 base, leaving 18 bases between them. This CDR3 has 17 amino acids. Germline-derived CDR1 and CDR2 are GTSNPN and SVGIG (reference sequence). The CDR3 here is CAWSVRGRERANTEAFF. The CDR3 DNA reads TGTGCCTGGAGTGTACGGGGCAGGGAAAGGGCGAACACTGAAGCTTTCTTT. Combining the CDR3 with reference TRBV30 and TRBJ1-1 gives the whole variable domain SQTIHQWPATLVQPVGSPLSLECTVEGTSNPNLYWYRQAAGRGLQLLFYSVGIGQISSEVPQNLSASRPQDRQFILSSKKLLLSDSGFYLCAWSVRGRERANTEAFFGQGTRLTVV.

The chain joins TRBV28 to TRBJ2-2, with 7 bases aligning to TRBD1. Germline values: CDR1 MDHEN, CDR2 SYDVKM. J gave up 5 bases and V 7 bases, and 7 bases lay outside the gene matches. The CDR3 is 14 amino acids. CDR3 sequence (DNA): TGTGCCAGCACCGGGACAGTACTTACCGGGGAGCTGTTTTTT. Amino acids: CASTGTVLTGELFF.

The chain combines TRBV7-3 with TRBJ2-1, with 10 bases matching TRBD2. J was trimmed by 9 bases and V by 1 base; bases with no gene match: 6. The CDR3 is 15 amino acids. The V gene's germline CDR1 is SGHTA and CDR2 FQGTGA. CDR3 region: CASSLRVAGGSEQFF. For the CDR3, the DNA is TGTGCCAGCAGCTTAAGAGTAGCGGGAGGTAGTGAGCAGTTCTTC.

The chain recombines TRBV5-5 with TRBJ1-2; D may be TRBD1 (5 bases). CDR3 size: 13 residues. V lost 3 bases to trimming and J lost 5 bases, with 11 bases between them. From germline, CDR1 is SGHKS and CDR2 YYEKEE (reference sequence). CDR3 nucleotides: TGTGCCAGCAGCTCCCCACCAGGGTATGGCTACACCTTC. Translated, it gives CASSSPPGYGYTF.

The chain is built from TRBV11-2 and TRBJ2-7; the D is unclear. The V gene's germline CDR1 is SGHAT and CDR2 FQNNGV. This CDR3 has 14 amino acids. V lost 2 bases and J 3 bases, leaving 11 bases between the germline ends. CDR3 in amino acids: CASSLMGQNYEQYF. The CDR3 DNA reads TGTGCCAGCAGCTTAATGGGCCAGAACTACGAGCAGTACTTC. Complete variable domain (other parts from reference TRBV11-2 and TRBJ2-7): EAGVAQSPRYKIIEKRQSVAFWCNPISGHATLYWYQQILGQGPKLLIQFQNNGVVDDSQLPKDRFSAERLKGVDSTLKIQPAKLEDSAVYLCASSLMGQNYEQYFGPGTRLTVT.

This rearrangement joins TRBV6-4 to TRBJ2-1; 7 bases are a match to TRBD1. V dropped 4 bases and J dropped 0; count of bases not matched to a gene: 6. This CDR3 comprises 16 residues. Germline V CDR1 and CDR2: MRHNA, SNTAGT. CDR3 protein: CASSGRQGSSYNEQFF. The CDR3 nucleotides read TGTGCCAGCAGTGGAAGACAGGGCAGCTCCTACAATGAGCAGTTCTTC.

CDR3 DNA: TGTGCCAGCAGCTTAGGCCGGACTGGAAACACCATATATTTT. Its protein product is CASSLGRTGNTIYF. The chain couples TRBV7-3 to TRBJ1-3; D is unclear. Germline assignment: CDR1 SGHTA and CDR2 FQGTGA. This CDR3 contains 14 residues. Trimming shortened V by 2 bases and J by 2 bases, and 7 bases separated the two germline ends.

CDR3 DNA: TGTGCCAGCACACCCGACAGAGCCAATCAGCCCCAGCATTTT. Translated, it gives CASTPDRANQPQHF. The chain recombines TRBV6-1 with TRBJ1-5, with D possibly being TRBD1 (5 bases). V was trimmed by 7 bases and J by 3 bases, leaving 13 bases between them. The germline V gene has CDR1 MNHNS and CDR2 SASEGT. This CDR3 is built from 14 residues.

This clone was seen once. DNA of the CDR3: TGTGCCAGCAGCGCGGGACAGGGGGCTGTCACAGATACGCAGTATTTT. Translating it yields CASSAGQGAVTDTQYF. The V gene is TRBV9, the J gene TRBJ2-3; 12 bases fit TRBD1. CDR1 is SGDLS and CDR2 is YYNGEE in the germline V gene. Trimming cost V 3 bases and J 2 bases; bases outside gene matches: 4. CDR3 length equals 16 residues.

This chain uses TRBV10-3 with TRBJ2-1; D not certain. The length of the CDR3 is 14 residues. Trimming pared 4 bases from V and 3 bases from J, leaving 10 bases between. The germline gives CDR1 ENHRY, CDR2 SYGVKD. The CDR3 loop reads CAISVQERYNEQFF. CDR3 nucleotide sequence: TGTGCCATCAGTGTGCAGGAGCGCTACAATGAGCAGTTCTTC.

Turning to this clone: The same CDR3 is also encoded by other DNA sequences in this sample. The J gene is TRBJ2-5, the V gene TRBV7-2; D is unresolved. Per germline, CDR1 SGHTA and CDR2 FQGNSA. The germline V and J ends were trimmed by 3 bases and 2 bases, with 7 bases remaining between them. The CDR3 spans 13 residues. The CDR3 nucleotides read TGTGCCAGCAGCTTTGGTAGACAAGAGACCCAGTACTTC. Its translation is CASSFGRQETQYF.

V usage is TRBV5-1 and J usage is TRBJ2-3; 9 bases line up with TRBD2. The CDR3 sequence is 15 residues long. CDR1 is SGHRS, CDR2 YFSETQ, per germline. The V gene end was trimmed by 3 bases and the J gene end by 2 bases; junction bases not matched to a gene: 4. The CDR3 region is CASSYGLANTDTQYF. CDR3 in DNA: TGCGCCAGCAGCTACGGACTAGCGAACACAGATACGCAGTATTTT.

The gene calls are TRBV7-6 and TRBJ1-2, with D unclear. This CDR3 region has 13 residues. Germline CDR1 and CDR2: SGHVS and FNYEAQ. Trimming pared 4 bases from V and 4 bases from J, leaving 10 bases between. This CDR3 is CASSSSRGYGYTF. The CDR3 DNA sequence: TGTGCCAGCAGCTCCTCTCGGGGCTATGGCTACACCTTC.

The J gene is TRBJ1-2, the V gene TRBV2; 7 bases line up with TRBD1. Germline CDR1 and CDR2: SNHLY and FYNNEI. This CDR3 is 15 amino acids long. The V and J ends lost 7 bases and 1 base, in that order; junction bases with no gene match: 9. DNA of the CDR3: TGTGCCAGCACTCGCCCCAGGGGGTTTAACTATGGCTACACCTTC. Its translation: CASTRPRGFNYGYTF.

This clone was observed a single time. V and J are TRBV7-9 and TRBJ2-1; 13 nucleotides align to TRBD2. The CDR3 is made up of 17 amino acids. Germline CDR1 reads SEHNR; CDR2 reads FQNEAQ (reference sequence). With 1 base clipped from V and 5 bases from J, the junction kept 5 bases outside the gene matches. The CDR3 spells CASSLGPGLAGNNEQFF. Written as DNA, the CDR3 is TGTGCCAGCAGCTTAGGTCCGGGACTAGCGGGAAACAATGAGCAGTTCTTC. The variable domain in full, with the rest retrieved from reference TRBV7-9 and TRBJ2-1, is DTGVSQNPRHKITKRGQNVTFRCDPISEHNRLYWYRQTLGQGPEFLTYFQNEAQLEKSRLLSDRFSAERPKGSFSTLEIQRTEQGDSAMYLCASSLGPGLAGNNEQFFGPGTRLTVL.

The CDR3 is CASSKQGAENIQYF. In nucleotides, the CDR3 is TGTGCCAGCAGCAAACAGGGGGCTGAGAACATTCAGTACTTC. The chain employs TRBV7-9 and TRBJ2-4, with 9 bases identical to TRBD1. The V gene's germline CDR1 is SEHNR and CDR2 FQNEAQ (reference sequence). Trimming cost V 5 bases and J 7 bases; bases outside gene matches: 6. The CDR3 sequence is 14 residues long.

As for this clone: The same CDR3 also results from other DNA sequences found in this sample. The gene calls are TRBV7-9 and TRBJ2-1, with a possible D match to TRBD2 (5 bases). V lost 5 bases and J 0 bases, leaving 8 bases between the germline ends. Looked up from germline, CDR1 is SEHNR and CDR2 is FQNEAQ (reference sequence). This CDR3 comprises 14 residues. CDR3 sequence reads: CASSPSGSYNEQFF. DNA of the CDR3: TGTGCCAGCAGCCCCAGCGGCTCCTACAATGAGCAGTTCTTC.

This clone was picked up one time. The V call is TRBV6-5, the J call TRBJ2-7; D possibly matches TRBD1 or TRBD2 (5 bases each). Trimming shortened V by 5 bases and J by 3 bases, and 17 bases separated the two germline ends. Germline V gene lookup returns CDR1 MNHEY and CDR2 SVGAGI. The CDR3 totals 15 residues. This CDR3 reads CASSAPGRSIYEQYF. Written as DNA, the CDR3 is TGTGCCAGCAGTGCTCCGGGACGATCGATCTACGAGCAGTACTTC.

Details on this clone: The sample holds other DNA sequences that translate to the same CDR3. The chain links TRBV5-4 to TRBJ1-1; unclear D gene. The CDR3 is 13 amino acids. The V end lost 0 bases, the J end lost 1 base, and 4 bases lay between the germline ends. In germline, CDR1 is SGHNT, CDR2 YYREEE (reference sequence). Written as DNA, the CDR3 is TGTGCCAGCAGCTTGGCGGCGAACACTGAAGCTTTCTTT. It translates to CASSLAANTEAFF. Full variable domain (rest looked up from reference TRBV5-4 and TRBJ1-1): ETGVTQSPTHLIKTRGQQVTLRCSSQSGHNTVSWYQQALGQGPQFIFQYYREEENGRGNFPPRFSGLQFPNYSSELNVNALELDDSALYLCASSLAANTEAFFGQGTRLTVV.

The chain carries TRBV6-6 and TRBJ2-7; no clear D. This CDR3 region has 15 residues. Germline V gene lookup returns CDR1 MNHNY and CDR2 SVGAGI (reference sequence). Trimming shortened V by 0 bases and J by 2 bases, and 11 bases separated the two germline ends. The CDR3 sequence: CASSYSAAGTYEQYF. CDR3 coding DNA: TGTGCCAGCAGTTACTCGGCGGCCGGAACCTACGAGCAGTACTTC.

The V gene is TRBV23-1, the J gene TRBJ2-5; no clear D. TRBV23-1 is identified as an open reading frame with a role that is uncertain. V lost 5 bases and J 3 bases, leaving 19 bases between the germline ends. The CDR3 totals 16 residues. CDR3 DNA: TGCGCCAGCAGTTCTCGACGGATCCCGTCAAAAGAGACCCAGTACTTC. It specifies CASSSRRIPSKETQYF.